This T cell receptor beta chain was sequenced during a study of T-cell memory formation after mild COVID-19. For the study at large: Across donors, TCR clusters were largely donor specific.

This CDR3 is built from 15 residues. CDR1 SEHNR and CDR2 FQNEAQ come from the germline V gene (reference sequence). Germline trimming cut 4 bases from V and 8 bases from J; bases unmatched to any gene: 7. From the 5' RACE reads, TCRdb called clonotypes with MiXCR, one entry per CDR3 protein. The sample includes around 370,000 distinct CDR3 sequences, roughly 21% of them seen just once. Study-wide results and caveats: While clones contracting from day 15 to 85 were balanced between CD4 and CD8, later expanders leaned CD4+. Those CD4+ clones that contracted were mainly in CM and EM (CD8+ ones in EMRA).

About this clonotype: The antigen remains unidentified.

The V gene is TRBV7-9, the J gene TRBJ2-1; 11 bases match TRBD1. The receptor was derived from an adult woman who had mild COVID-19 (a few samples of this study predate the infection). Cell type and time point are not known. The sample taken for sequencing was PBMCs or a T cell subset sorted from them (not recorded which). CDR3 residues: CASSSWGQGVHEQFF. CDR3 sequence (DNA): TGTGCCAGCAGCTCCTGGGGACAGGGGGTCCATGAGCAGTTCTTC.